Listed below are T cell receptor beta chains from one sample, sequenced in a study of cytomegalovirus exposure and HLA in healthy donors. Sequencing used immunoSEQ multiplex PCR; TCRdb keeps in-frame clones, though not all of them. Of fewer than 200,000 clones listed, roughly 72% are singletons. Sequencing was performed on PBMCs. The receptors derive from a man aged 40-49 years in good health and CMV-seropositive. Each CDR3 is given without its conserved first and last residue. D genes are given only for firm matches. Size is omitted from some rows. Given values are once, few, many or a class for expanded clones.

v_call	j_call	clone_size	d_call	cdr3_aa
TRBV6-4	TRBJ2-1	.	TRBD1	ASSEQPQGAVYNEQF
TRBV7-2	TRBJ2-7	few	TRBD1	ASSLGHRGEQY
TRBV16	TRBJ1-4	.	.	ASSQSSVEKLF
TRBV27	TRBJ1-2	once	TRBD1	ASSLGQGAFGYT
TRBV5-4	TRBJ2-3	.	.	ASSPAKQQGTDTQY
TRBV11-2	TRBJ2-7	.	.	ASSPAGGRGYEQY
TRBV4-3	TRBJ1-2	.	.	ASSQDLNGKYGYT
TRBV7-2	TRBJ1-2	.	.	ASSLVLTALYGYT
TRBV4-3	TRBJ2-4	.	TRBD2	ASSQDGSGGNIQY
TRBV5-1	TRBJ1-2	.	.	ASRPGVRALGYT
TRBV19	TRBJ2-7	.	TRBD1	ASRGTGLSEQY
TRBV5-6	TRBJ2-1	.	.	ASSLLRNPHNEQF
TRBV7-9	TRBJ2-3	once	.	ASRKEGRATDTQY
TRBV12-2	TRBJ2-7	.	.	ASRPPDPGTGMSYEQY
TRBV15	TRBJ1-1	.	.	ATRGAQRTEAF
TRBV11-2	TRBJ2-7	.	.	ASTPPLGASYEQY
TRBV2	TRBJ1-1	.	.	ASSLTVMNTEAF
TRBV7-2	TRBJ2-3	few	TRBD2	ASSASGGQGDTQY
TRBV7-2	TRBJ2-7	.	.	ASSSPEGANEQY
TRBV7-9	TRBJ2-1	.	.	ASQGAGKYGNEQF
TRBV5-1	TRBJ1-4	.	.	ASSLEDSRYEKLF
TRBV14	TRBJ1-1	.	.	ASSRKHGGGTEAF
TRBV5-1	TRBJ1-1	once	TRBD1	ASWNGQANTEAF
TRBV5-1	TRBJ1-3	.	.	ASSLALQRAGNTIY
TRBV9	.	.	.	ASSAEGSAYEQY
TRBV19	TRBJ1-6	few	.	ASSMKTGGTPLH
TRBV2	TRBJ2-7	.	.	ASSEGGGKHYEQY
TRBV19	TRBJ1-3	.	TRBD1	ASSIDRRQGPSGNTIY
TRBV6-6	TRBJ1-1	.	.	ASSYRKTAGTEAF
TRBV25-1	TRBJ1-6	.	TRBD1	ASSETGYYSPLH
TRBV5-4	TRBJ2-1	few	.	ASSLDTRGRNEQF
TRBV7-2	TRBJ2-7	.	.	ASSPSFQGGEQY
TRBV5-1	TRBJ1-5	.	.	ASSVGPPGNNQPQH
TRBV5-1	TRBJ2-5	.	TRBD2	ASSPPGIAGGLGETQY
TRBV5-1	TRBJ1-2	few	TRBD1	ASSYRDRVTDGYT
TRBV11-2	TRBJ2-1	many	.	ASSLGAGHNEQF
TRBV7-6	TRBJ1-1	.	.	ASNQYGETEAF
TRBV6-5	TRBJ1-5	.	TRBD1	ASSPRGLSNQPQH
TRBV11-2	TRBJ2-3	.	.	ASSPSSTDTQY
TRBV18	TRBJ1-4	.	.	ASSPTGAGEEKLF
TRBV11-3	TRBJ1-2	.	.	ASSSRGPYGYT
TRBV5-4	TRBJ1-1	.	.	ASSLALQGTEAF
TRBV27	TRBJ2-3	once	.	ASSLRTNSPFTDTQY
TRBV27	TRBJ2-3	.	.	ASSLPSGTQY
TRBV9	TRBJ1-2	.	TRBD1	ASSFTGGAYT
TRBV6-6	TRBJ2-7	.	TRBD2	ASSYSAGENYEQY
TRBV18	TRBJ2-7	few	TRBD1	ASSRSRDSSYEQY
TRBV5-1	TRBJ2-7	.	TRBD2	ASSPEGTISYEQY
TRBV11-2	TRBJ2-7	.	TRBD1	ASSLSGQGLFYEQY
TRBV9	TRBJ2-3	few	.	ASSVRQADTQY
TRBV7-9	TRBJ1-4	.	.	SSSSPWTTTNEKLF
TRBV5-4	TRBJ1-1	once	.	ASSLDPRRQHVDTEAF
TRBV6-1	TRBJ2-7	.	TRBD1	ASRFTGGKGYEQY
TRBV18	TRBJ2-3	few	.	ASSPDRLTVTQY